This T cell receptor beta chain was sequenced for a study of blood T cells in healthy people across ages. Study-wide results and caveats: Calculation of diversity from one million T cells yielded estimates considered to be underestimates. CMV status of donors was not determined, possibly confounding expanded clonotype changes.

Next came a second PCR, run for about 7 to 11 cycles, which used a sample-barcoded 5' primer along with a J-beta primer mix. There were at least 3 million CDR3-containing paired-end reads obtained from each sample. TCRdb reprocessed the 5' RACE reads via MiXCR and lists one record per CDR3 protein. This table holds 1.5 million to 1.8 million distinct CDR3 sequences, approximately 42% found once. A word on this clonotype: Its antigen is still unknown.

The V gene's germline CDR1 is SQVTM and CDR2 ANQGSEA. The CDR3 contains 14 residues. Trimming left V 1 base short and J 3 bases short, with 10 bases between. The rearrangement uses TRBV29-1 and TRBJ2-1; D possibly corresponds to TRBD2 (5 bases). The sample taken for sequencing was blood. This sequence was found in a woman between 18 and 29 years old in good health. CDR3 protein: CSVEGAAHYNEQFF. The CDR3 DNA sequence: TGCAGCGTTGAAGGAGCGGCCCACTACAATGAGCAGTTCTTC.